This T cell receptor beta chain was captured in a study of blood T cells in healthy people across ages. Using a J-beta primer mix together with a sample-barcoded 5' primer, a second PCR was run for roughly 7 to 12 cycles. TCRdb called the 5' RACE reads again in MiXCR, with one record for every CDR3 protein. The sample has about 1.5 million distinct CDR3 sequences, roughly 43% seen once. The CDR3 is 14 amino acids. Germline-derived CDR1 and CDR2 are DFQATT and SNEGSKA (reference sequence). Trimming stripped 0 bases from V and 4 bases from J, with 12 bases between. This clonotype originated in a woman between 18 and 29 years old in good health. V is TRBV20-1 and J is TRBJ1-2; perhaps TRBD1 as D (5 bases). What was sequenced was blood. The CDR3 reads CSARDPRDLYGYTF. DNA for the CDR3: TGCAGTGCTAGAGATCCCCGGGACCTCTATGGCTACACCTTC.